This T cell receptor beta chain derives from a study of cytomegalovirus exposure and HLA in healthy donors. PCR primers comprised 60 Vbeta and 13 Jbeta primers. Libraries were prepared by immunoSEQ multiplex PCR; TCRdb keeps only in-frame clonotypes and omits some of them. The sample contains approximately 98,000 clones, 75% to 85% of which appear only once. With 6 bases removed from V and 4 bases from J, the gap between germline ends came to 13 bases. Germline CDR1 is MNHEY and CDR2 is SMNVEV (reference sequence). This CDR3 is built from 13 residues. V gene TRBV27 combines with J gene TRBJ2-7, with D unresolved. Source material: PBMCs. The sequence was collected from a man between 18 and 29 years old in good health and CMV-seropositive. The CDR3, as DNA: TGTGCCAGCAGCCCACGGGTTGCTTACGAGCAGTACTTC. Protein: CASSPRVAYEQYF.